These 17 T cell receptor beta chains originate from one sample sequenced in a study of OX40 agonist ivuxolimab in advanced cancers. Sequencing used immunoSEQ multiplex PCR; TCRdb keeps in-frame clones, though not all of them. Of 70,000 to 95,000 clones listed, around 94% are singletons. This specimen was CD4+ or CD8+ T cells sorted from blood, taken in a trial of the OX40 agonist ivuxolimab. Receptors were obtained from an adult with an advanced solid tumor such as melanoma, head and neck, liver or kidney cancer.

Here the CDR3 reads CASSLPGHGQPQHF. DNA of the CDR3: TGTGCCAGCAGCTTACCAGGGCACGGTCAGCCCCAGCATTTT. The chain is built from TRBV7-9 and TRBJ1-5; D is possibly TRBD1 (5 bases). Germline-derived CDR1 and CDR2 are SEHNR and FQNEAQ (reference sequence). The ends were cut back, 2 bases at V and 6 bases at J, with 11 bases in the middle. The CDR3 has 14 amino acids.

This chain connects TRBV9 to TRBJ1-2; D is uncertain. Germline V gives CDR1 SGDLS, CDR2 YYNGEE. The CDR3 sequence is 13 residues long. The V and J ends lost 0 bases and 1 base respectively, with 4 bases between them. This chain's CDR3 is CASSVGHNYGYTF. CDR3 bases: TGTGCCAGCAGCGTAGGACATAACTATGGCTACACCTTC.

V and J are TRBV6-1 and TRBJ2-1, with 7 nucleotides matching TRBD1. The CDR3 loop spans 14 amino acids. Germline lookup yields CDR1 MNHNS and CDR2 SASEGT. V lost 6 bases to trimming and J lost 5 bases; unmatched junction nucleotides: 7. The CDR3 nucleotides read TGTGCCAGCAGGGGCGGTAGGGGGCACAATGAGCAGTTCTTC. This codes for CASRGGRGHNEQFF.

The chain uses TRBV4-1 and TRBJ2-7, with 8 bases fitting TRBD1. The J segment lost 5 bases and the V segment lost 3 bases, leaving 9 bases of the junction unmatched. The CDR3 length is 15 residues. Germline CDR1 reads MGHRA; CDR2 reads YSYEKL. The CDR3 protein is CASSHGDRNGDEQYF. The CDR3 DNA reads as TGCGCCAGCAGCCATGGGGACAGGAACGGGGACGAGCAGTACTTC.

J is TRBJ1-3 and V is TRBV15, with no clear D. The CDR3 covers 16 residues. Germline CDR1 and CDR2: LNHNV and YYDKDF (reference sequence). Trimming removed 5 bases at V and 1 base at J, with 15 bases between. CDR3 sequence (DNA): TGTGCCACCAGCGCGCACACAGTTCGTTCTGGAAACACCATATATTTT. Encoded protein: CATSAHTVRSGNTIYF. Variable domain in full (rest from reference TRBV15 and TRBJ1-3): DAMVIQNPRYQVTQFGKPVTLSCSQTLNHNVMYWYQQKSSQAPKLLFHYYDKDFNNEADTPDNFQSRRPNTSFCFLDIRSPGLGDTAMYLCATSAHTVRSGNTIYFGEGSWLTVV.

This chain connects TRBV2 to TRBJ1-5; TRBD1 aligns across 7 bases. V was clipped by 4 bases and J by 0 bases; unmatched bases: 9. CDR1 is SNHLY, CDR2 FYNNEI, per germline. The CDR3 loop spans 17 amino acids. The CDR3 DNA reads as TGTGCCAGCAGTGGTTATGGACAGGACTATAGCAATCAGCCCCAGCATTTT. It yields the protein CASSGYGQDYSNQPQHF.

Here the CDR3 reads CASSLYGSGRNLEETQYF. CDR3 coding DNA: TGCGCCAGCAGCTTGTACGGTAGCGGGAGAAATTTGGAAGAGACCCAGTACTTC. V usage is TRBV5-1 and J usage is TRBJ2-5, with 9 positions matching TRBD2. The junction had 13 bases not matched to a gene; V was cut back by 1 base and J by 3 bases. This CDR3 has 18 amino acids. Germline values: CDR1 SGHRS, CDR2 YFSETQ.

The rearrangement uses TRBV10-2 and TRBJ2-1; the D is unclear. There are 16 residues in the CDR3. Germline loops: CDR1 WSHSY, CDR2 SAAADI. Trimming pared 0 bases from V and 0 bases from J, leaving 9 bases between. Here the CDR3 DNA reads TGCGCCAGCAGTGAGTCAGTCATGAGCTCCTACAATGAGCAGTTCTTC. Translated: CASSESVMSSYNEQFF.

This chain connects TRBV9 to TRBJ2-5; TRBD1 might be the D (7 bases). Per the germline V gene, CDR1 is SGDLS and CDR2 is YYNGEE. The V end lost 9 bases, the J end lost 5 bases, and 23 bases lay between the germline ends. CDR3 length equals 15 residues. The CDR3 protein is CATSGGGGEGETQYF. The DNA for the CDR3 is TGTGCCACCTCAGGAGGGGGCGGTGAAGGTGAGACCCAGTACTTC.

CDR3 DNA sequence: TGTGCCAGCAGCTTACTAGCGGGAGGAGGTATCTACGAGCAGTACTTC. Translating gives CASSLLAGGGIYEQYF. The gene calls are TRBV7-8 and TRBJ2-7; 11 bases map to TRBD2. CDR3 length: 16 residues. Trimming cost V 2 bases and J 3 bases; bases outside gene matches: 6. Per germline, CDR1 SGHVS and CDR2 FQNEAQ.

The V and J genes are TRBV5-6 and TRBJ2-3; TRBD1 aligns across 7 bases. Germline V CDR1 and CDR2: SGHDT, YYEEEE. The V segment lost 1 base and the J segment 5 bases; nucleotides outside the gene matches: 7. The CDR3 runs 15 residues. CDR3 protein: CASSLTRGRQDTQYF. CDR3 nucleotide sequence: TGTGCCAGCAGCTTGACAAGGGGGCGTCAAGATACGCAGTATTTT.

The chain is built from TRBV11-2 and TRBJ2-3; D uncertain. V was cut by 4 bases and J by 3 bases, with 8 bases left in between. This CDR3 has 13 residues. Germline assignment: CDR1 SGHAT and CDR2 FQNNGV. The CDR3 protein is CASSYGPTDTQYF. In nucleotides, the CDR3 is TGTGCCAGCAGCTATGGGCCAACAGATACGCAGTATTTT.

This chain uses TRBV6-5 with TRBJ1-2; 9 nucleotides align to TRBD1. The trim removed 5 bases at V and 6 bases at J, leaving 10 bases unmatched. CDR3 size: 15 residues. Germline V lookup: CDR1 MNHEY, CDR2 SVGAGI. CDR3 loop: CASSQLTGGPNGYTF. CDR3 coding DNA: TGTGCCAGCAGTCAACTAACAGGGGGCCCCAATGGCTACACCTTC.

This clone is a singleton in its sample. The chain combines TRBV9 with TRBJ2-1, with 7 bases identical to TRBD1. After removal of 0 bases from V and 4 bases from J, the junction contained 7 bases not matched to a gene. CDR3 size: 16 residues. Germline values: CDR1 SGDLS, CDR2 YYNGEE. CDR3 DNA: TGTGCCAGCAGCGTAGTAGCCGGGACAGAGTACAATGAGCAGTTCTTC. This sequence encodes CASSVVAGTEYNEQFF.

The rearrangement joins TRBV7-6 to TRBJ2-1; D not certain. The V end lost 8 bases, the J end lost 1 base, and 9 bases lay between the germline ends. The CDR3 length is 13 residues. Germline CDR1 and CDR2: SGHVS and FNYEAQ. The CDR3 loop is CASARFSYNEQFF. DNA of the CDR3: TGTGCCAGCGCGAGGTTTTCCTACAATGAGCAGTTCTTC.

The chain recombines TRBV27 with TRBJ1-2; 7 bases agree with TRBD1. After removal of 5 bases from V and 8 bases from J, the junction contained 8 bases not matched to a gene. The CDR3 is made up of 13 amino acids. Germline V gene lookup returns CDR1 MNHEY and CDR2 SMNVEV (reference sequence). The CDR3 reads CASSPTGVGGYTF. The CDR3 region has the DNA TGTGCCAGCAGTCCTACAGGGGTTGGGGGCTACACCTTC.

This chain connects TRBV7-6 to TRBJ2-5, with TRBD1 matching 10 bases. CDR1 and CDR2 (germline): SGHVS, FNYEAQ. V gave up 4 bases and J gave up 7 bases; unmatched junction bases: 9. The CDR3 loop spans 15 amino acids. The CDR3 loop reads CASSYRDRGGRTQYF. CDR3 sequence (DNA): TGTGCCAGCAGCTACCGGGACAGGGGTGGCCGGACCCAGTACTTC.